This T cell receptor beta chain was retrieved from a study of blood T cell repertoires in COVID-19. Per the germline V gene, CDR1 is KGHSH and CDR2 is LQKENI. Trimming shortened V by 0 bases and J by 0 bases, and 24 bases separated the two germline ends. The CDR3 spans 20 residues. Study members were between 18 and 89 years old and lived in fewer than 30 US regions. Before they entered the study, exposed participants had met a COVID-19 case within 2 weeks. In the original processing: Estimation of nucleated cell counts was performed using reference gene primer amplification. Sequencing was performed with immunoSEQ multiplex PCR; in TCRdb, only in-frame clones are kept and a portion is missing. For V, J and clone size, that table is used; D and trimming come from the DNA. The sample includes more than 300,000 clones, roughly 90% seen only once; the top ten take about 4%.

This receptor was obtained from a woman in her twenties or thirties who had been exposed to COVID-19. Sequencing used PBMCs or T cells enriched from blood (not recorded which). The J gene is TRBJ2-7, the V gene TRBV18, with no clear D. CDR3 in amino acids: CASSPPIIDSSFKSSYEQYF. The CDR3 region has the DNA TGTGCCAGCTCACCACCGATAATAGATAGCAGCTTTAAGAGCTCCTACGAGCAGTACTTC. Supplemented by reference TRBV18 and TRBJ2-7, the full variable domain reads NAGVMQNPRHLVRRRGQEARLRCSPMKGHSHVYWYRQLPEEGLKFMVYLQKENIIDESGMPKERFSAEFPKEGPSILRIQQVVRGDSAAYFCASSPPIIDSSFKSSYEQYFGPGTRLTVT.